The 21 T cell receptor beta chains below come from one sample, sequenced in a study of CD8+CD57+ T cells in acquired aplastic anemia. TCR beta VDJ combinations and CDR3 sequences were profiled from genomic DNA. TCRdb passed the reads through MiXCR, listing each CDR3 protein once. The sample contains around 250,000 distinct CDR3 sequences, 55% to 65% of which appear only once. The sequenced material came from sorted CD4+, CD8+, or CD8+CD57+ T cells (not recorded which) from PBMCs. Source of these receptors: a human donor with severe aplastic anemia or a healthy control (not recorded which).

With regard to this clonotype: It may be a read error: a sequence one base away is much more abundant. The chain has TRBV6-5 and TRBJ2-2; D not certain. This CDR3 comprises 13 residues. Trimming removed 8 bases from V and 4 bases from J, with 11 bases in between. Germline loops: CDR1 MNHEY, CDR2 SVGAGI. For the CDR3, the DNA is TGTGCCAGCGGGATACCAGGCACCGGGGAGCTGTTTTTT. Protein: CASGIPGTGELFF.

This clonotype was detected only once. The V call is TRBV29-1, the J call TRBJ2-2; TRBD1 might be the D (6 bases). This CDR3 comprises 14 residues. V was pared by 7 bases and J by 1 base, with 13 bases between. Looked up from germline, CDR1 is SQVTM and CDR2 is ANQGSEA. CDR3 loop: CSARGGQNTGELFF. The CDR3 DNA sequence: TGCAGCGCCAGGGGCGGGCAGAACACCGGGGAGCTGTTTTTT.

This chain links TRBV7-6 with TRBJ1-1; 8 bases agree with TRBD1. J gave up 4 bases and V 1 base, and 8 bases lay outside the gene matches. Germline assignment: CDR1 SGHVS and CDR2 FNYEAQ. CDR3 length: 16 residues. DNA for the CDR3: TGTGCCAGCAGCTTAGGGCCAGGGGGCAAGGGCACTGAAGCTTTCTTT. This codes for CASSLGPGGKGTEAFF.

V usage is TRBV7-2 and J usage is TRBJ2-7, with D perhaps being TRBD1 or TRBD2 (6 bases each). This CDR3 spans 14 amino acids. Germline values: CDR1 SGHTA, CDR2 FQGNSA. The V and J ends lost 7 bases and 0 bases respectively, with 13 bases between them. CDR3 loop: CASTPRGASYEQYF. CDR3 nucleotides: TGTGCCAGCACCCCGAGGGGGGCCTCCTACGAGCAGTACTTC. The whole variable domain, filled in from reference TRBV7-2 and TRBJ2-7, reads GAGVSQSPSNKVTEKGKDVELRCDPISGHTALYWYRQSLGQGLEFLIYFQGNSAPDKSGLPSDRFSAERTGGSVSTLTIQRTQQEDSAVYLCASTPRGASYEQYFGPGTRLTVT.

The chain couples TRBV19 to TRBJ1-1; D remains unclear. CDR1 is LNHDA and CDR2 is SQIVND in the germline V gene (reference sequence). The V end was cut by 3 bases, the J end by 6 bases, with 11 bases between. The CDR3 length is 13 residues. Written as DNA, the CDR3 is TGTGCCAGTAGTATCTTGGTCGGTGCTGAAGCTTTCTTT. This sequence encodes CASSILVGAEAFF.

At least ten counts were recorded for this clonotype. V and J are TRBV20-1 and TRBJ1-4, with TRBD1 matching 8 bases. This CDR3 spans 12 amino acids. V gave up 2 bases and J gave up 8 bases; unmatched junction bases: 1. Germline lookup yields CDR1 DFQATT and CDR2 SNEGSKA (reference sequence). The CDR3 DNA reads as TGCAGTGCTAGAAGACAGGGGGAAAAACTGTTTTTT. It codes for CSARRQGEKLFF.

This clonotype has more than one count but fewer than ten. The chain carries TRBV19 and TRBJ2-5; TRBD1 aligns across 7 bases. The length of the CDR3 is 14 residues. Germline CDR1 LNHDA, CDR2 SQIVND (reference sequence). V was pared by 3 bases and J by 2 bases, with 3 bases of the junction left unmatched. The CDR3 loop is CASSIWGQQETQYF. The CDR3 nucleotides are TGTGCCAGTAGTATTTGGGGACAGCAAGAGACCCAGTACTTC.

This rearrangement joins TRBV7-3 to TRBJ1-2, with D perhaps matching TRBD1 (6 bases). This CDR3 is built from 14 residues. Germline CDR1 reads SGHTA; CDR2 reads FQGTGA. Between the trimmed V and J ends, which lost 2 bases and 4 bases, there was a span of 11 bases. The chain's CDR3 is CASSLGGEGYGYTF. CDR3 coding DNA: TGTGCCAGCAGCTTAGGGGGCGAAGGCTATGGCTACACCTTC.

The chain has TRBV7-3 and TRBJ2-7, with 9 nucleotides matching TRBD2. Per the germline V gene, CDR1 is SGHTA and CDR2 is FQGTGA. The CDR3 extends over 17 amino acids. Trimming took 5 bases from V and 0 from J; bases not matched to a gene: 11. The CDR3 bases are TGTGCCAGCAGCCCGTCCGGGACTAGCAAAAGCTCCTACGAGCAGTACTTC. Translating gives CASSPSGTSKSSYEQYF.

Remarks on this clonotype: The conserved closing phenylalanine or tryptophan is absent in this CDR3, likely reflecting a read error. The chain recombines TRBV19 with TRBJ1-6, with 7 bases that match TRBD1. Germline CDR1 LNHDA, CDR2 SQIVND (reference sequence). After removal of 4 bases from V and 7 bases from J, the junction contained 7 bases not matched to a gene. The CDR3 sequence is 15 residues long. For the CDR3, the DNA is TGTGCCAGTAGTACCAGACAGGGAATAAATTCACCCCTCCACTCT. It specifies CASSTRQGINSPLHS.

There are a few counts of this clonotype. CDR3 region: CASSLGRPEAFF. CDR3 sequence (DNA): TGTGCCAGCAGCTTAGGGCGGCCTGAAGCTTTCTTT. The chain is built from TRBV7-8 and TRBJ1-1; D unresolved. This CDR3 is built from 12 residues. Germline assignment: CDR1 SGHVS and CDR2 FQNEAQ. V was trimmed by 1 base and J by 6 bases, leaving 6 bases between them. Drawing the rest from reference TRBV7-8 and TRBJ1-1, the complete variable domain is GAGVSQSPRYKVAKRGQDVALRCDPISGHVSLFWYQQALGQGPEFLTYFQNEAQLDKSGLPSDRFFAERPEGSVSTLKIQRTQQEDSAVYLCASSLGRPEAFFGQGTRLTVV.

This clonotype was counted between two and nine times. As DNA, the CDR3 is TGTGCCAGCAGCTTGGTGGGGACAGACGAAAAACTGTTTTTT. This translates into CASSLVGTDEKLFF. The J gene is TRBJ1-4, the V gene TRBV7-9; 7 bases are a match to TRBD1. V was pared by 3 bases and J by 8 bases, with 6 bases of the junction left unmatched. The germline V gene encodes CDR1 SEHNR and CDR2 FQNEAQ (reference sequence). This CDR3 comprises 14 residues.

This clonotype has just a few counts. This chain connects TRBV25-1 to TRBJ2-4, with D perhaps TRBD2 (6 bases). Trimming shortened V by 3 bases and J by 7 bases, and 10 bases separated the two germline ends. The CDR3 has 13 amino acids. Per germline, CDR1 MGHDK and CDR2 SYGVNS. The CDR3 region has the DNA TGTGCCAGCAGTGAGGCGGGGCGGAACATTCAGTACTTC. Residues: CASSEAGRNIQYF.

The CDR3 DNA follows: TGTGCCATCACGAAGGCGGGGCAGACCGGGGAGCTGTTTTTT. Encoded protein: CAITKAGQTGELFF. The chain employs TRBV10-3 and TRBJ2-2, with D possibly being TRBD2 (6 bases). Germline loops: CDR1 ENHRY, CDR2 SYGVKD. V was trimmed by 7 bases and J by 5 bases, leaving 14 bases between them. The CDR3 has 14 amino acids.

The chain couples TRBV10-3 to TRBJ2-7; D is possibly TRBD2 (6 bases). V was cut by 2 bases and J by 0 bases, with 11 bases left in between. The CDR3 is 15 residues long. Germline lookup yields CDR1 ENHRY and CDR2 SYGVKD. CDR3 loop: CAISETGDSSYEQYF. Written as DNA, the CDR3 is TGTGCCATCAGTGAGACGGGGGATAGCTCCTACGAGCAGTACTTC.

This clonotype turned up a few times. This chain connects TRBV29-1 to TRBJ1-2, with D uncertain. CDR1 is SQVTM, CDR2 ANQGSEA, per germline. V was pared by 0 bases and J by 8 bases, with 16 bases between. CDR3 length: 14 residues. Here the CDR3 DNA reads TGCAGCGTTGAAGATCGGTTGTCAGCCAGGGGCTACACCTTC. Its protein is CSVEDRLSARGYTF.

The CDR3 DNA is TGTGCCAGCAGCTTAGTCTCCCAGGGCCTCACTGAAGCTTTCTTT. It is translated as CASSLVSQGLTEAFF. This chain uses TRBV7-8 with TRBJ1-1; D is perhaps TRBD1 (5 bases). CDR1 and CDR2 (germline): SGHVS, FQNEAQ. Trimming took off 1 base at V and 4 bases at J, with 13 bases between the two ends. This CDR3 comprises 15 residues.

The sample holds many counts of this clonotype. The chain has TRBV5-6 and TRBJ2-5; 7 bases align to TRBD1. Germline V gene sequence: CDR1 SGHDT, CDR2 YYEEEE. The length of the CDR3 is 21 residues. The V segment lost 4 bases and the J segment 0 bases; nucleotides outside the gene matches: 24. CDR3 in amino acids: CASSIIVRRDSRSSYQETQYF. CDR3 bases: TGTGCCAGCAGCATAATAGTGAGAAGGGACAGCCGCTCATCGTACCAAGAGACCCAGTACTTC.

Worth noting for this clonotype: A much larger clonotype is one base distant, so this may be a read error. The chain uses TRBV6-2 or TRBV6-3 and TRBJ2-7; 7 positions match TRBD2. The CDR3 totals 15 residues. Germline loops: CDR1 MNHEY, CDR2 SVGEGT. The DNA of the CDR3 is TGTGCCGGCAGCCCCTGGCCGTTGGGGGGGGACGAGCAGTACTTC. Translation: CAGSPWPLGGDEQYF.

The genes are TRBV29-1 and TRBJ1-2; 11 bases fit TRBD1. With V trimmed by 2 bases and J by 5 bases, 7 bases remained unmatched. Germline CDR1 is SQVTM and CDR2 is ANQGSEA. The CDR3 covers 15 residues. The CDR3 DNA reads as TGCAGCGTTGAACCGGGGAGGGACAGGGGGTATGGCTACACCTTC. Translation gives CSVEPGRDRGYGYTF.

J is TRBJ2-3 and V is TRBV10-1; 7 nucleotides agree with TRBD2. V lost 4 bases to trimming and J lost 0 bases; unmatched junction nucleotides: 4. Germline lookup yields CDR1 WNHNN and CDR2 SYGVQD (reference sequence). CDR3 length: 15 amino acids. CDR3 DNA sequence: TGCGCCAGCAGTGCTTCTAGCGGTAGCACAGATACGCAGTATTTT. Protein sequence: CASSASSGSTDTQYF.